Here is one TCR beta chain with its context. What it recognizes is unknown. The CDR3 consists of 10 residues. CDR1 is SQVTM, CDR2 ANQGSEA, per germline. The V end lost 8 bases, the J end lost 6 bases, and 9 bases lay between the germline ends. This sample is part of a study of early T cells in non-severe SARS-CoV-2 infection. The study's findings and limits: Comparison of clonotypes with VDJdb favored anti-spike CD8 responses while missing private and CD4 specificities.

Attached unique molecular identifiers marked individual cDNA molecules. Each CDR3 protein gets one entry after TCRdb re-called the 5' RACE reads with MiXCR. Of some 60,000 distinct CDR3 sequences in the sample, roughly 13% were seen once. This chain links TRBV29-1 with TRBJ2-3; weak D call: TRBD2 (5 bases). The sequence came from an adult who was a healthcare worker with PCR-confirmed SARS-CoV-2 infection or an uninfected control (not recorded which). Sample: whole blood, taken at baseline. The CDR3 protein is CSSAGDTQYF. The CDR3 DNA reads TGCAGCTCTGCGGGCGATACGCAGTATTTT.